The 3 T cell receptor beta chains below come from one sample, sequenced in a study of cytomegalovirus exposure and HLA in healthy donors. The table came from immunoSEQ multiplex PCR; TCRdb's copy has only in-frame clones and leaves some out. The sample lists 150,000 or so clones, nearly 90% occurring once. Material for sequencing was PBMCs. The receptor set was obtained from a woman aged 18-35 years in good health and CMV-seronegative.

The rearrangement uses TRBV5-1 and TRBJ1-1; possibly TRBD1 for D (6 bases). Deletions cut 5 bases from V and 1 base from J, with 9 bases between. The CDR3 sequence is 13 residues long. The germline V gene has CDR1 SGHRS and CDR2 YFSETQ. CDR3 sequence reads: CASSSGQNTEAFF. The CDR3 DNA is TGCGCCAGCAGTTCGGGACAGAACACTGAAGCTTTCTTT.

The CDR3 DNA sequence: TGTGCCAGCAGCCCCACCCGACAGGAAGAATACAATGAGCAGTTCTTC. Protein product: CASSPTRQEEYNEQFF. V is TRBV11-2 and J is TRBJ2-1, with a weak D call TRBD1 (6 bases). Trimming removed 5 bases from V and 4 bases from J, with 18 bases in between. This CDR3 comprises 16 residues. Germline CDR1 reads SGHAT; CDR2 reads FQNNGV.

The V gene is TRBV10-3, the J gene TRBJ2-3, with D unresolved. Trimming left V 0 bases short and J 7 bases short, with 11 bases between. CDR1 is ENHRY and CDR2 is SYGVKD in the germline V gene. This CDR3 is built from 14 residues. CDR3 coding DNA: TGTGCCATCAGTGAGTCACCACTCCAACATACGCAGTATTTT. Its translation: CAISESPLQHTQYF.